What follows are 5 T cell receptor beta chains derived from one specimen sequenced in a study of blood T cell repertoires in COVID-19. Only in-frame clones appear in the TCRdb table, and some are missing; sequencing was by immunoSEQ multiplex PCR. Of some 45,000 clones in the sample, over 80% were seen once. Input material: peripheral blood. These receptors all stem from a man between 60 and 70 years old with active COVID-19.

CDR3 bases: TGTGCCAGCAGCCGCGGACAGGGTGAAAAACTGTTTTTT. Amino acid sequence: CASSRGQGEKLFF. This chain joins TRBV3-1 (or the pseudogene TRBV3-2) and TRBJ1-4; TRBD1 matches at 8 bases. With V trimmed by 4 bases and J by 7 bases, 2 bases remained unmatched. Germline CDR1 reads LGHDT; CDR2 reads YNNKEL (reference sequence). The CDR3 length is 13 residues.

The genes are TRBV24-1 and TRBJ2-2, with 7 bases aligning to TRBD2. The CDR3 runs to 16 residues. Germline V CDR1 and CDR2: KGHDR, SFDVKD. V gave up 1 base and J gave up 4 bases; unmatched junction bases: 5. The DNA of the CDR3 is TGTGCCACCAGTGATTTCGGGGCGGGGGTCACCGGGGAGCTGTTTTTT. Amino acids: CATSDFGAGVTGELFF.

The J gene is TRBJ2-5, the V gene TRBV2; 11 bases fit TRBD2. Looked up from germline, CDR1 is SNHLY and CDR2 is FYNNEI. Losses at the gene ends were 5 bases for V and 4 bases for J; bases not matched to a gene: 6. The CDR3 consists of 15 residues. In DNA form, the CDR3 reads TGTGCCAGCAGTAGAAGTACTAGCGGGGGAGAGACCCAGTACTTC. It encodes CASSRSTSGGETQYF.

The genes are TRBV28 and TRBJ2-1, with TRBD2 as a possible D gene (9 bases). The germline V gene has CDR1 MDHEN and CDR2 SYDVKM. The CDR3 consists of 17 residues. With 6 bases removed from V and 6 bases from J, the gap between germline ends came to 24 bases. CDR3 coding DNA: TGTGCCAGCAGCTCAGGGGGCCTGGGAGCGGGAGGCAATGAGCAGTTCTTC. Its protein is CASSSGGLGAGGNEQFF.

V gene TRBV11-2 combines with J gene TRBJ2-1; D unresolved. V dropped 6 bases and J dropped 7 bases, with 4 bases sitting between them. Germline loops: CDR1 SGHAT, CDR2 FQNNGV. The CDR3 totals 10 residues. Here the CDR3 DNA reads TGTGCCAGCAGGGCTAATGAGCAGTTCTTC. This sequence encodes CASRANEQFF.